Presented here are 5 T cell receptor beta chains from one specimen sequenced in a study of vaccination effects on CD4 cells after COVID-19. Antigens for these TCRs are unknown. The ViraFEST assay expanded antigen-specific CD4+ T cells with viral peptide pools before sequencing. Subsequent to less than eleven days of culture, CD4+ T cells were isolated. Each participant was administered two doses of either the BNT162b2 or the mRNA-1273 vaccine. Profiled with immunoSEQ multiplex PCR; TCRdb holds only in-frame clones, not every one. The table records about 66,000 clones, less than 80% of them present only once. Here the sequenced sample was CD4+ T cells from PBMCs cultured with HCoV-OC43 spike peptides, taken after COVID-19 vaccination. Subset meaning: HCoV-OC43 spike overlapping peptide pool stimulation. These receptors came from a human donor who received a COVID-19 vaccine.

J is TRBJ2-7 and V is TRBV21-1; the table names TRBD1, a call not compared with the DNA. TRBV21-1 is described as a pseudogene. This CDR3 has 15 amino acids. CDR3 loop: CASGKPRQRPYEQYV. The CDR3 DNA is TGTGCCAGCGGCAAACCCAGGCAGAGACCCTACGAGCAGTACGTC.

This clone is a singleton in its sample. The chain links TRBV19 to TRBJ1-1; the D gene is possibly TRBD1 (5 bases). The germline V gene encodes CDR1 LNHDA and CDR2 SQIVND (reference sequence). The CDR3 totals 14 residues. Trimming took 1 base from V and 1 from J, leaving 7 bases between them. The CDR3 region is CASSIVRANTEAFF. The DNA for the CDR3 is TGTGCCAGTAGTATAGTCAGGGCGAACACTGAAGCTTTCTTT.

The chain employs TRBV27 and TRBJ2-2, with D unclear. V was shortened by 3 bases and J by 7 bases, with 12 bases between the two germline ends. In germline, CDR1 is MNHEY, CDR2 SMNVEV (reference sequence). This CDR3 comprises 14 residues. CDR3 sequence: CASSFSGDGGELFF. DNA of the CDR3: TGTGCCAGCAGTTTTTCGGGCGACGGCGGGGAGCTGTTTTTT.

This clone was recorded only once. Here the CDR3 reads CASSPRGPGNTIYF. CDR3 nucleotide sequence: TGCGCCAGCAGCCCCAGGGGGCCAGGAAACACCATATATTTT. The gene calls are TRBV5-1 and TRBJ1-3, with 8 bases identical to TRBD1. This CDR3 is built from 14 residues. Trimming removed 4 bases from V and 4 bases from J; junction bases left unmatched: 4. The germline gives CDR1 SGHRS, CDR2 YFSETQ.

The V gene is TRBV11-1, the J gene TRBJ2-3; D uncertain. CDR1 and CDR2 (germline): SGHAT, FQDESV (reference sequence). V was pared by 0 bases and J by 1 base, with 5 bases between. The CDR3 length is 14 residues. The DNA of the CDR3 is TGTGCCAGCAGCTTAGCGCCAGGCACAGATACGCAGTATTTT. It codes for CASSLAPGTDTQYF.